These T cell receptor beta chains were read from a single sample in a study of post-analysis software for immune sequencing data. Via MiXCR, TCRdb re-called the PCR reads, giving one row per CDR3 protein. The sample holds roughly 800,000 distinct CDR3 sequences, about 57% seen once. Input material: blood. Receptors were obtained from a girl aged 10-17 years with multiple sclerosis. Both conserved end residues are part of each CDR3. Fields, in order: V gene, J gene, clone size, CDR3 protein. The size field is filled for only some rows; it gives once, few, many or a size class.

TRBV14,TRBJ2-1,.,CASSHGQGSSYNEQFF
TRBV7-9,TRBJ2-3,.,CASRPPGEDTQYF
TRBV18,TRBJ1-5,.,CASSPLGASNQPQHF
TRBV27,TRBJ2-1,.,CASSSRRGVGTYNEQFF
TRBV7-6,TRBJ2-1,.,CASSPRTSGRATNEQFF
TRBV29-1,TRBJ1-1,.,CSIEQGAGTEAFF
TRBV29-1,TRBJ1-1,.,CSAKRGMNTEAFF
TRBV6-5,TRBJ1-2,.,CASRQGNLGYGYTF
TRBV14,.,.,CASSPMVIKETQYF
TRBV5-1,TRBJ2-5,.,CASSSQAGEGRNEQYF
TRBV7-3,TRBJ2-5,.,CASSFRATEQETQYF
TRBV2,TRBJ2-1,.,CATRDRVYNEQFF
TRBV12-3/TRBV12-4,TRBJ2-1,.,CASNPTGVDEQFF
TRBV6-5,TRBJ2-3,.,CASSSTGTLLTDTQYF
TRBV27,TRBJ2-1,.,CASSLSGTPTQFF
TRBV29-1,TRBJ2-3,few,CSPRDLSTDTQYF
TRBV5-1,TRBJ2-1,.,CASSSGQDSYNEQFF
TRBV7-3,TRBJ2-5,.,CASTSGGGPQYF
TRBV5-1,TRBJ2-1,.,CASSLAGDPYNEQFF